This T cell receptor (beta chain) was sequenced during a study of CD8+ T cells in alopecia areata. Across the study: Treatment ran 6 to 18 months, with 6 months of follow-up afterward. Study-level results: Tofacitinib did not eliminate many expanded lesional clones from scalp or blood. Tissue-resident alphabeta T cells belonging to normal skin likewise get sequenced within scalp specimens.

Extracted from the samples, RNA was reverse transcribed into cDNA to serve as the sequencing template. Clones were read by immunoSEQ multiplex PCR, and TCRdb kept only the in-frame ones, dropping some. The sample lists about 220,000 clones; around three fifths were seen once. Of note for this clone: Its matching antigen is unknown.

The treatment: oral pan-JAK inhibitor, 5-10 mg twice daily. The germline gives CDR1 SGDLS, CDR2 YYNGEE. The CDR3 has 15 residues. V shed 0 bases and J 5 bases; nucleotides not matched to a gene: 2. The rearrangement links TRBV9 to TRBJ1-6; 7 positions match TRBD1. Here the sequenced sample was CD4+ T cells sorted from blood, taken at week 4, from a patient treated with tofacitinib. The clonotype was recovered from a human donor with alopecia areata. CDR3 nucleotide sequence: TGTGCCAGCAGCGTAGCACAGGGGAATAATTCACCCCTCCACTTT. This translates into CASSVAQGNNSPLHF.